This T cell receptor beta chain was found in a study of blood T cell repertoires in COVID-19. Study as a whole: Some COVID-19 samples were acute and others convalescent; all came from the United States, Italy and Spain.

Seattle participants joined during active infection and were tracked over time. From germline, CDR1 is SGHRS and CDR2 YFSETQ. V gave up 5 bases and J gave up 8 bases; unmatched junction bases: 10. The CDR3 runs to 14 residues. Here immunoSEQ multiplex PCR was the method, and the copy in TCRdb shows in-frame clones only, minus some. The table lists some 350,000 clones, more than 70% of them singletons, with approximately 7.4% in the top ten. The clonotype comes from a woman in her sixties or seventies with COVID-19, enrolled during active disease. Sequences were obtained from peripheral blood. V is TRBV5-1 and J is TRBJ1-1; 9 nucleotides match TRBD1. In nucleotides, the CDR3 is TGCGCCAGCAGACATCCTACAGGGGGCGTGGAAGCTTTCTTT. Translated: CASRHPTGGVEAFF. Full variable domain (outside the CDR3, taken from reference TRBV5-1 and TRBJ1-1): KAGVTQTPRYLIKTRGQQVTLSCSPISGHRSVSWYQQTPGQGLQFLFEYFSETQRNKGNFPGRFSGRQFSNSRSEMNVSTLELGDSALYLCASRHPTGGVEAFFGQGTRLTVV.